This T cell receptor beta chain came from a study of control samples from healthy donors and cancer patients. This clone was seen once. The CDR3 spans 16 residues. V gave up 0 bases and J gave up 4 bases; unmatched junction bases: 7. CDR1 and CDR2 (germline): SGHNT, YYREEE (reference sequence). Assay used: immunoSEQ multiplex PCR; TCRdb lists only in-frame clones, some missing. Among about 44,000 clones, 87% were seen once, and the ten largest hold roughly a tenth. The receptor was derived from a woman in her fifties or sixties with lung cancer. The sample was PBMCs. This chain links TRBV5-4 with TRBJ2-5, with 9 bases matching TRBD1. DNA of the CDR3: TGTGCCAGCAGCTTGGCCCCGGGACAGGGTCGAGAGACCCAGTACTTC. Its protein product is CASSLAPGQGRETQYF. Drawing the rest from reference TRBV5-4 and TRBJ2-5, the complete variable domain is ETGVTQSPTHLIKTRGQQVTLRCSSQSGHNTVSWYQQALGQGPQFIFQYYREEENGRGNFPPRFSGLQFPNYSSELNVNALELDDSALYLCASSLAPGQGRETQYFGPGTRLLVL.